Listed here is a single T cell receptor beta chain. Its antigen is undetermined. Germline V gene data show CDR1 as LGHNA and CDR2 as YNFKEQ. V lost 0 bases and J 7 bases, leaving 15 bases between the germline ends. This CDR3 has 15 amino acids. This specimen belongs to a study of T cell responses to AZD1222 COVID-19 vaccine. Overall study results and limits: The repertoires were collected only after the peak T cell response. Reportedly, close to half of spike-specific TCRs are directed against unmutated variant regions. Spike-specific TCR breadth rose after two AZD1222 doses, and depth rose as well. Clonal diversity was possibly underestimated, and the donors were mostly white British, with more females.

Using immunoSEQ multiplex PCR, the repertoire was profiled, and TCRdb retains in-frame clones only, with some absent. The sample lists 140,000 to 150,000 clones; around four fifths were seen once. This sample comprised peripheral blood, obtained on day 0 of MenACWY control vaccination. The chain employs TRBV4-2 and TRBJ1-2; D gene uncertain. The receptor was isolated from an adult in good health. The CDR3 spells CASSQESRGPGGYTF. CDR3 in DNA: TGTGCCAGCAGCCAAGAGAGTAGAGGGCCGGGTGGCTACACCTTC.